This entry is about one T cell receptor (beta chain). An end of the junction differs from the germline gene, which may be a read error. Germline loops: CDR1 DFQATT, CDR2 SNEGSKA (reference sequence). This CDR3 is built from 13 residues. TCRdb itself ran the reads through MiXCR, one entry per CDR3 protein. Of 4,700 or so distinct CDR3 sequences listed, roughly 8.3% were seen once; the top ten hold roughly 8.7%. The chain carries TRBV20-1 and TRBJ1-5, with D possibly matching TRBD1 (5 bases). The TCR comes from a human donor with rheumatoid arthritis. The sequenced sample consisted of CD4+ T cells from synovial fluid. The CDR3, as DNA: TGCAGTGCCTCGGGACTTCACGATCAGTCCCAGCATTTT. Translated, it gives CSASGLHDQSQHF.